Listed here are 4 T cell receptor beta chains from one sample, sequenced in a study of shared clonotypes between healthy human individuals. Assay: immunoSEQ multiplex PCR; the TCRdb copy retains only in-frame clones and omits some. Seen here are roughly 490,000 clones, about 80% observed once, and the top ten hold 10% to 15%. What was sequenced was PBMCs. These receptor sequences come from a woman between 35 and 50 years old in good health. Some clones in this sample may be carry-over from other donors' samples.

The CDR3 reads CSGTGQSNEKLFF. CDR3 coding DNA: TGCAGCGGCACGGGACAGTCTAATGAAAAACTGTTTTTT. This chain links TRBV29-1 with TRBJ1-4; 7 bases align to TRBD1. The CDR3 contains 13 residues. CDR1 and CDR2 (germline): SQVTM, ANQGSEA. V gave up 7 bases and J gave up 3 bases; unmatched junction bases: 5.

The chain links TRBV15 to TRBJ2-2; D is ambiguous. The CDR3 is 12 residues long. Germline lookup yields CDR1 LNHNV and CDR2 YYDKDF (reference sequence). Trimming took 7 bases from V and 6 from J, leaving 9 bases between them. Written as DNA, the CDR3 is TGTGCCACCATCTCCAACGCCGGGGAGCTGTTTTTT. Translation: CATISNAGELFF.

The rearrangement links TRBV7-8 to TRBJ2-1; unclear D gene. The V end lost 1 base, the J end lost 2 bases, and 9 bases lay between the germline ends. This CDR3 is 15 amino acids long. Per the germline V gene, CDR1 is SGHVS and CDR2 is FQNEAQ. CDR3 nucleotides: TGTGCCAGCAGCTTAGGGGTGGGAACCTACAATGAGCAGTTCTTC. It specifies CASSLGVGTYNEQFF.

The rearrangement joins TRBV9 to TRBJ2-3; 11 positions agree with TRBD2. Germline V gene lookup returns CDR1 SGDLS and CDR2 YYNGEE. The CDR3 runs to 19 residues. Trimming cost V 1 base and J 6 bases; bases outside gene matches: 16. This chain's CDR3 is CASSVTLAGDLTRTDTQYF. The CDR3 nucleotides read TGTGCCAGCAGCGTAACACTAGCGGGAGACCTAACACGGACGGATACGCAGTATTTT.